These 25 T cell receptor beta chains were all obtained from the same sample, sequenced in a study of cytomegalovirus exposure and HLA in healthy donors. Amplification used 60 Vbeta primers and 13 Jbeta primers. Measured with immunoSEQ multiplex PCR; TCRdb has only the in-frame clones, and not every one. The data contain over 150,000 clones, around 84% of them singletons. Sequencing was performed on PBMCs. The source is a girl aged 2-10 years in good health and CMV-seropositive.

The chain uses TRBV15 and TRBJ1-2; possibly TRBD1 for D (5 bases). Germline CDR1 LNHNV, CDR2 YYDKDF (reference sequence). Trimming removed 5 bases at V and 7 bases at J, with 29 bases between. The CDR3 is 18 amino acids. CDR3 DNA sequence: TGTGCCACCAGCGGAGGGAGGGGCCTACCGGGCCCCCGGGCTGGCTACACCTTC. It specifies CATSGGRGLPGPRAGYTF. The variable domain in full, completed from reference TRBV15 and TRBJ1-2, reads DAMVIQNPRYQVTQFGKPVTLSCSQTLNHNVMYWYQQKSSQAPKLLFHYYDKDFNNEADTPDNFQSRRPNTSFCFLDIRSPGLGDTAMYLCATSGGRGLPGPRAGYTFGSGTRLTVV.

The genes are TRBV6-5 and TRBJ2-2; 9 bases fit TRBD2. J lost 6 bases, V lost 7 bases, and 3 bases had no gene match. The CDR3 sequence is 13 residues long. Germline CDR1 MNHEY, CDR2 SVGAGI. The CDR3: CASKAGGPGELFF. In nucleotides, the CDR3 is TGTGCCAGCAAGGCGGGGGGGCCCGGGGAGCTGTTTTTT.

This clone showed up just once. This chain connects TRBV11-2 to TRBJ2-7; 7 nucleotides line up with TRBD1. Germline V gene lookup returns CDR1 SGHAT and CDR2 FQNNGV. The CDR3 has 15 residues. Trimming at V came to 1 base and at J to 4 bases, leaving 7 bases not matched to a gene. The CDR3 spells CASSLVTGVGYEQYF. CDR3 DNA: TGTGCCAGCAGCTTAGTTACAGGGGTCGGGTACGAGCAGTACTTC.

This clone was observed once. The V and J genes are TRBV10-2 and TRBJ2-4; no reliable D call. Germline V gives CDR1 WSHSY, CDR2 SAAADI. This CDR3 is 17 amino acids long. The ends were cut back, 3 bases at V and 1 base at J, with 16 bases in the middle. Here the CDR3 DNA reads TGCGCCAGCAGTGACCTGGTTCGCAGGTCGGCCAAAAACATTCAGTACTTC. Its protein product is CASSDLVRRSAKNIQYF.

The chain employs TRBV6-5 and TRBJ1-5, with TRBD1 matching over 9 bases. After removal of 6 bases from V and 4 bases from J, the junction contained 4 bases not matched to a gene. Germline V lookup: CDR1 MNHEY, CDR2 SVGAGI. The CDR3 covers 14 residues. For the CDR3, the DNA is TGTGCCAGCAGCCAGACAGGGGGGAATCAGCCCCAGCATTTT. Translated, it gives CASSQTGGNQPQHF.

This sequence joins TRBV28 and TRBJ1-1; perhaps TRBD1 as D (6 bases). The germline V gene has CDR1 MDHEN and CDR2 SYDVKM. Trimming removed 5 bases from V and 11 bases from J, with 21 bases in between. This CDR3 has 14 residues. The CDR3 sequence is CASSPLTGSVFAFF. The CDR3 region has the DNA TGTGCCAGCAGTCCTCTGACAGGTTCCGTATTCGCTTTCTTT.

As concerns this clone: The same CDR3 can be traced to other DNA sequences in this sample. The gene calls are TRBV9 and TRBJ2-1; D possibly corresponds to TRBD2 (5 bases). CDR1 is SGDLS and CDR2 is YYNGEE in the germline V gene. Trimming shortened V by 0 bases and J by 4 bases, and 8 bases separated the two germline ends. The CDR3 extends over 14 amino acids. CDR3 loop: CASSVVAGYNEQFF. CDR3 coding DNA: TGTGCCAGCAGCGTAGTGGCGGGTTACAATGAGCAGTTCTTC.

The chain combines TRBV10-2 with TRBJ2-1; 7 bases match TRBD1. The length of the CDR3 is 17 residues. V shed 8 bases and J 6 bases; nucleotides not matched to a gene: 19. Looked up from germline, CDR1 is WSHSY and CDR2 is SAAADI. The DNA of the CDR3 is TGCGCCAGCCGATACCGGGACAGTAGATTCCGGGTCAATGAGCAGTTCTTC. Its protein product is CASRYRDSRFRVNEQFF.

The chain joins TRBV6-5 to TRBJ1-6, with D possibly matching TRBD1 (6 bases). The CDR3 spans 15 residues. The V gene's germline CDR1 is MNHEY and CDR2 SVGAGI. The V end was cut by 8 bases, the J end by 9 bases, with 20 bases between. CDR3 protein: CASSKGYREGSPLHF. The CDR3 DNA reads as TGTGCCAGCTCAAAAGGGTACAGGGAGGGTTCACCCCTCCACTTT.

V gene TRBV7-9 combines with J gene TRBJ2-7; 9 nucleotides agree with TRBD2. Germline CDR1 is SEHNR and CDR2 is FQNEAQ (reference sequence). The length of the CDR3 is 19 residues. After removal of 4 bases from V and 1 base from J, the junction contained 17 bases not matched to a gene. The CDR3 loop reads CASSSTPRGLAGVSYEQYF. In DNA form, the CDR3 reads TGTGCCAGCAGCTCGACACCGCGCGGATTAGCGGGAGTATCCTACGAGCAGTACTTC.

The count of this clone is one. The chain uses TRBV19 and TRBJ2-3; tentative D call: TRBD1 (6 bases). This CDR3 has 14 residues. The germline V gene has CDR1 LNHDA and CDR2 SQIVND (reference sequence). Trimming cost V 3 bases and J 5 bases, with 12 bases left between them. The CDR3 region has the DNA TGTGCCAGTAGTATCTCTACAGGGAAAGATACGCAGTATTTT. Translated, it gives CASSISTGKDTQYF.

This chain links TRBV15 with TRBJ2-2, with D tentatively TRBD1 (5 bases). The length of the CDR3 is 13 residues. Germline V gene sequence: CDR1 LNHNV, CDR2 YYDKDF (reference sequence). V was pared by 1 base and J by 5 bases, with 5 bases between. CDR3: CATSRGQTGELFF. The CDR3 DNA sequence: TGTGCCACCAGCAGAGGACAGACCGGGGAGCTGTTTTTT.

This chain uses TRBV7-2 with TRBJ2-4, with 10 bases matching TRBD2. V lost 4 bases to trimming and J lost 6 bases; unmatched junction nucleotides: 3. Germline CDR1 reads SGHTA; CDR2 reads FQGNSA. The CDR3 runs 14 residues. The CDR3 DNA is TGTGCCAGCAGCTCTCTAGCGGGGGTAAACATTCAGTACTTC. Its translation: CASSSLAGVNIQYF.

This clone was observed a single time. J is TRBJ1-6 and V is TRBV19, with a possible D match to TRBD1 (6 bases). Germline V gene lookup returns CDR1 LNHDA and CDR2 SQIVND (reference sequence). CDR3 length: 13 amino acids. With 7 bases removed from V and 9 bases from J, the gap between germline ends came to 13 bases. Written as DNA, the CDR3 is TGTGCCAGTATGGCGGGGGACACTTCACCCCTCCACTTT. Translated: CASMAGDTSPLHF.

This clone was observed once. The gene calls are TRBV11-2 and TRBJ2-1, with 10 bases aligning to TRBD1. Germline V gives CDR1 SGHAT, CDR2 FQNNGV. The V segment lost 5 bases and the J segment 3 bases; nucleotides outside the gene matches: 4. There are 15 residues in the CDR3. The CDR3 protein is CASSDRDRGYNEQFF. CDR3 nucleotides: TGTGCCAGCAGCGATCGGGACAGGGGCTACAATGAGCAGTTCTTC.

This clone was seen a handful of times. The chain's CDR3 is CAISESSNGHNTEAFF. The CDR3 nucleotides read TGTGCCATCAGTGAGTCTAGCAACGGACACAACACTGAAGCTTTCTTT. This chain links TRBV10-3 with TRBJ1-1, with a weak D call TRBD1 (5 bases). Trimming shortened V by 0 bases and J by 2 bases, and 13 bases separated the two germline ends. CDR1 and CDR2 (germline): ENHRY, SYGVKD. The CDR3 covers 16 residues.

This chain uses TRBV14 with TRBJ2-1, with 9 bases aligning to TRBD2. Germline trimming cut 1 base from V and 9 bases from J; bases unmatched to any gene: 10. Germline values: CDR1 SGHDN, CDR2 FVKESK. The CDR3 covers 16 residues. The CDR3 bases are TGTGCCAGCAGCCAAGGAGGGGCGGGGGGGCTGTCTGAGCAGTTCTTC. Its protein product is CASSQGGAGGLSEQFF.

The chain joins TRBV15 to TRBJ2-1, with TRBD2 identical over 14 bases. The CDR3 covers 15 residues. V shed 8 bases and J 5 bases; nucleotides not matched to a gene: 5. The germline CDR1 and CDR2 sequences are LNHNV and YYDKDF (reference sequence). CDR3: CATGLAGGFDNEQFF. CDR3 nucleotides: TGTGCCACCGGACTAGCGGGAGGATTCGACAATGAGCAGTTCTTC.

The chain uses TRBV28 and TRBJ1-1, with 8 bases that match TRBD1. The CDR3 is made up of 16 amino acids. Trimming removed 6 bases from V and 0 bases from J; junction bases left unmatched: 9. The germline gives CDR1 MDHEN, CDR2 SYDVKM. The CDR3 nucleotides read TGTGCCAGCAGCGAACAGGGGGGGTCAGTGAACACTGAAGCTTTCTTT. It codes for CASSEQGGSVNTEAFF.

CDR3 region: CASSQTRTYEQYF. CDR3 in DNA: TGTGCCAGCAGCCAGACACGAACCTACGAGCAGTACTTC. This chain links TRBV6-5 with TRBJ2-7; unclear D gene. The ends were cut back, 6 bases at V and 2 bases at J, with 11 bases in the middle. Germline V gene lookup returns CDR1 MNHEY and CDR2 SVGAGI. This CDR3 is built from 13 residues.

The chain employs TRBV7-3 and TRBJ2-1; D not certain. V was cut by 5 bases and J by 0 bases, with 11 bases left in between. Looked up from germline, CDR1 is SGHTA and CDR2 is FQGTGA. The length of the CDR3 is 15 residues. The CDR3 sequence: CASSPVWSSYNEQFF. The CDR3 coding sequence is TGTGCCAGCAGCCCCGTATGGAGCTCCTACAATGAGCAGTTCTTC.

This chain uses TRBV5-1 with TRBJ2-5; D perhaps matches TRBD2 (7 bases). The DNA end is more similar to TRBJ2-7, so the J call may be wrong. The CDR3 length is 15 residues. In germline, CDR1 is SGHRS, CDR2 YFSETQ. Written as DNA, the CDR3 is TGCGCCAGCAGCCTGGGCGGGGGCAAACCCTACGAGCAGTACTTC. Its translation is CASSLGGGKPYEQYF.

This sequence joins TRBV29-1 and TRBJ2-7; maybe TRBD1 (5 bases). Germline V CDR1 and CDR2: SQVTM, ANQGSEA. The CDR3 consists of 15 residues. V lost 0 bases, J lost 2 bases, and 14 bases lay in between. The CDR3 here is CSVEDGKGNPYEQYF. DNA for the CDR3: TGCAGCGTTGAAGATGGCAAGGGGAATCCCTACGAGCAGTACTTC.

This clone has just a few counts. This chain joins TRBV9 and TRBJ1-1; tentative D call: TRBD1 (6 bases). Germline CDR1 and CDR2: SGDLS and YYNGEE. Trimming removed 3 bases from V and 2 bases from J, with 11 bases in between. The CDR3 runs 14 residues. The CDR3 DNA reads TGTGCCAGCAGCGCGAGACAGGACAACACTGAAGCTTTCTTT. Translated, it gives CASSARQDNTEAFF.

The chain joins TRBV6-5 to TRBJ1-2; no definite D call. CDR1 and CDR2 from the germline V gene are MNHEY and SVGAGI. The V end lost 7 bases, the J end lost 2 bases, and 8 bases lay between the germline ends. The CDR3 is made up of 12 amino acids. This chain's CDR3 is CASTSANYGYTF. CDR3 DNA: TGTGCCAGCACCTCCGCGAACTATGGCTACACCTTC.